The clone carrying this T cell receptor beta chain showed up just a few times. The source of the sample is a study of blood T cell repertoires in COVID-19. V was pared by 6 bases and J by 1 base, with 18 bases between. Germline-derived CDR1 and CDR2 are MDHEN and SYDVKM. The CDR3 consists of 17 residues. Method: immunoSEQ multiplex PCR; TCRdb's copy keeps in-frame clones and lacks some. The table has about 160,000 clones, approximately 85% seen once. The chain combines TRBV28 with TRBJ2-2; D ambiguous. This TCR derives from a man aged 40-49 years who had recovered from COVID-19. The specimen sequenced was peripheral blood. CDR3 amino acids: CASSMTRAEMNTGELFF. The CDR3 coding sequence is TGTGCCAGCAGCATGACCCGCGCGGAAATGAACACCGGGGAGCTGTTTTTT. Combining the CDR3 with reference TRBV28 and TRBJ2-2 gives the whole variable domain DVKVTQSSRYLVKRTGEKVFLECVQDMDHENMFWYRQDPGLGLRLIYFSYDVKMKEKGDIPEGYSVSREKKERFSLILESASTNQTSMYLCASSMTRAEMNTGELFFGEGSRLTVL.